What follows are 25 T cell receptor beta chains derived from one specimen sequenced in a study of blood T cell repertoires in COVID-19. The protocol was immunoSEQ multiplex PCR, while the TCRdb copy is restricted to in-frame clones and leaves out a portion. This table holds approximately 65,000 clones, 60% to 85% found once. Specimen: peripheral blood. These receptors originate from a human donor in a cohort sampled during active COVID-19.

This chain links TRBV2 with TRBJ2-3, with 11 positions matching TRBD2. CDR3 length: 15 residues. Germline values: CDR1 SNHLY, CDR2 FYNNEI. The trim removed 6 bases at V and 4 bases at J, leaving 6 bases unmatched. The CDR3 loop reads CASRTGTSGSDTQYF. The CDR3, as DNA: TGTGCCAGCAGGACCGGGACTAGCGGATCAGATACGCAGTATTTT.

In its sample, this clone was seen a few times. The J gene is TRBJ2-7, the V gene TRBV3-1 (or the pseudogene TRBV3-2), with D unresolved. Trimming cost V 4 bases and J 6 bases, with 7 bases left between them. This CDR3 comprises 11 residues. CDR1 and CDR2 from the germline V gene are LGHDT and YNNKEL (reference sequence). Written as DNA, the CDR3 is TGTGCCAGCAGCCTCCTCTCCGAGCAGTACTTC. Residues: CASSLLSEQYF.

The J gene is TRBJ1-3, the V gene TRBV10-3; perhaps TRBD1 as D (6 bases). V gave up 8 bases and J gave up 2 bases, with 10 bases separating them. This CDR3 is built from 13 residues. CDR1 and CDR2 (germline): ENHRY, SYGVKD. CDR3 sequence (DNA): TGTGCCATCGTCGAGGGGGCTGGAAACACCATATATTTT. It yields the protein CAIVEGAGNTIYF.

The chain uses TRBV14 and TRBJ1-4; D uncertain. Looked up from germline, CDR1 is SGHDN and CDR2 is FVKESK. Trimming took off 4 bases at V and 1 base at J, with 7 bases between the two ends. The CDR3 consists of 14 residues. CDR3 bases: TGTGCCAGCAGCCCGGGAGTAACTAATGAAAAACTGTTTTTT. Residues: CASSPGVTNEKLFF.

This clone was seen a handful of times. V is TRBV7-2 and J is TRBJ2-1, with 7 nucleotides matching TRBD2. Germline V lookup: CDR1 SGHTA, CDR2 FQGNSA. The CDR3 contains 16 residues. Germline trimming cut 6 bases from V and 5 bases from J; bases unmatched to any gene: 13. The CDR3: CASRSQGGSLHNEQFF. CDR3 nucleotide sequence: TGTGCCAGCAGATCCCAGGGCGGGAGCCTTCACAATGAGCAGTTCTTC.

The chain combines TRBV5-5 with TRBJ1-4, with no clear D. V lost 3 bases and J 4 bases, leaving 13 bases between the germline ends. The CDR3 sequence is 15 residues long. Germline-derived CDR1 and CDR2 are SGHKS and YYEKEE (reference sequence). CDR3 loop: CASSSDGLSNEKLFF. The DNA for the CDR3 is TGTGCCAGCAGCTCCGATGGTTTGAGTAATGAAAAACTGTTTTTT.

This clone was counted only a few times. Other DNA sequences in this sample translate to the same CDR3. The chain's CDR3 is CASSPGLAGTYEQYF. In DNA, the CDR3 is TGTGCCAGCAGTCCCGGACTAGCGGGGACCTACGAGCAGTACTTC. The chain couples TRBV7-2 to TRBJ2-7, with 12 positions matching TRBD2. The CDR3 extends over 15 amino acids. Germline CDR1 is SGHTA and CDR2 is FQGNSA. V shed 6 bases, J shed 2 bases, and the junction held 5 bases outside the gene matches.

The chain links TRBV7-2 to TRBJ1-2, with D perhaps TRBD1 (5 bases). The CDR3 consists of 15 residues. CDR1 is SGHTA and CDR2 is FQGNSA in the germline V gene. V dropped 2 bases and J dropped 4 bases, with 14 bases sitting between them. As DNA, the CDR3 is TGTGCCAGCAGCTTACAGAGTACCGGGGGCTATGGCTACACCTTC. This sequence encodes CASSLQSTGGYGYTF.

The rearrangement links TRBV11-2 to TRBJ2-5, with D possibly being TRBD2 (5 bases). V gave up 0 bases and J gave up 1 base, with 9 bases separating them. The CDR3 runs 15 residues. Per germline, CDR1 SGHAT and CDR2 FQNNGV. The CDR3, as DNA: TGTGCCAGCAGCTTAGAAGGCGGAGGCCAAGAGACCCAGTACTTC. Its translation: CASSLEGGGQETQYF.

The rearrangement uses TRBV5-6 and TRBJ2-7, with 7 bases matching TRBD1. In germline, CDR1 is SGHDT, CDR2 YYEEEE. The CDR3 sequence is 14 residues long. J gave up 3 bases and V 0 bases, and 3 bases lay outside the gene matches. CDR3 sequence reads: CASSLGQGVYEQYF. In DNA form, the CDR3 reads TGTGCCAGCAGCTTGGGGCAGGGGGTCTACGAGCAGTACTTC.

The chain combines TRBV5-5 with TRBJ2-1; 12 bases are a match to TRBD1. The CDR3 spans 17 residues. CDR1 is SGHKS, CDR2 YYEKEE, per germline (reference sequence). The J segment lost 7 bases and the V segment lost 4 bases, leaving 12 bases of the junction unmatched. CDR3 DNA: TGTGCCAGCAGCCGGGGCGTCCGGGACAGGGGGCTGAATGAGCAGTTCTTC. It codes for CASSRGVRDRGLNEQFF.

In this sample, this clone turned up many times. CDR3 residues: CASTSNYGYTF. The CDR3 DNA follows: TGTGCCAGCACCTCGAACTATGGCTACACCTTC. The chain carries TRBV28 and TRBJ1-2, with no clear D. V was shortened by 7 bases and J by 2 bases, with 5 bases between the two germline ends. CDR1 MDHEN and CDR2 SYDVKM come from the germline V gene. This CDR3 comprises 11 residues.

With regard to this clone: Other DNA sequences in the same sample also yield this CDR3. The CDR3 is CASSLAGGPDEQFF. The CDR3 bases are TGTGCCAGCAGCTTAGCGGGAGGGCCGGATGAGCAGTTCTTC. The chain uses TRBV7-2 and TRBJ2-1; TRBD2 aligns across 7 bases. Germline V CDR1 and CDR2: SGHTA, FQGNSA. This CDR3 is 14 amino acids long. V lost 0 bases and J lost 8; bases outside the gene matches: 4.

This chain joins TRBV5-1 and TRBJ2-3, with 10 bases lining up with TRBD2. Germline V gene lookup returns CDR1 SGHRS and CDR2 YFSETQ. There are 19 residues in the CDR3. With 2 bases clipped from V and 0 bases from J, the junction kept 12 bases outside the gene matches. The CDR3 DNA sequence: TGCGCCAGCAGCTTAGAACTATCTAGCGGGGGAACTAGCACAGATACGCAGTATTTT. Its translation is CASSLELSSGGTSTDTQYF.

V and J are TRBV7-2 and TRBJ1-1, with D perhaps TRBD1 (6 bases). Germline assignment: CDR1 SGHTA and CDR2 FQGNSA. CDR3 length equals 13 residues. V was cut by 5 bases and J by 11 bases, with 18 bases left in between. The CDR3 nucleotides read TGTGCCAGCAGCCACGGACAGACGAACACGGCTTTCTTT. Its protein product is CASSHGQTNTAFF.

In its sample, this clone was seen a few times. The chain uses TRBV19 and TRBJ1-2; weak D call: TRBD1 (6 bases). Germline CDR1 LNHDA, CDR2 SQIVND (reference sequence). This CDR3 contains 11 residues. Trimming took 10 bases from V and 8 from J, leaving 14 bases between them. CDR3 sequence (DNA): TGTGCCACCGCCGACAGGAGAGGCTACACCTTC. Residues: CATADRRGYTF.

CDR3 residues: CSVEDRRRANEQFF. DNA of the CDR3: TGCAGCGTTGAAGATCGAAGGAGGGCTAATGAGCAGTTCTTC. The chain is built from TRBV29-1 and TRBJ2-1; possibly TRBD2 for D (6 bases). Trimming removed 0 bases at V and 7 bases at J, with 13 bases between. The V gene's germline CDR1 is SQVTM and CDR2 ANQGSEA. This CDR3 spans 14 amino acids.

J is TRBJ1-1 and V is TRBV11-2, with TRBD1 as a possible D gene (6 bases). V was shortened by 5 bases and J by 6 bases, with 16 bases between the two germline ends. The CDR3 totals 14 residues. In germline, CDR1 is SGHAT, CDR2 FQNNGV. Here the CDR3 DNA reads TGTGCCAGCAGCACCGAGGGAGGGGGGGCTGAAGCTTTCTTT. It codes for CASSTEGGGAEAFF.

V usage is TRBV10-1 and J usage is TRBJ1-1; 10 bases match TRBD1. J gave up 0 bases and V 6 bases, and 4 bases lay outside the gene matches. The V gene's germline CDR1 is WNHNN and CDR2 SYGVQD (reference sequence). This CDR3 spans 15 amino acids. CDR3 in DNA: TGCGCCAGCAGCGGGACAGGGGCCTTGAACACTGAAGCTTTCTTT. It codes for CASSGTGALNTEAFF.

This rearrangement joins TRBV7-9 to TRBJ1-1, with D unresolved. The CDR3 extends over 12 amino acids. V lost 5 bases to trimming and J lost 11 bases, with 15 bases between them. Per the germline V gene, CDR1 is SEHNR and CDR2 is FQNEAQ (reference sequence). CDR3 region: CASSQDFPFAFF. CDR3 sequence (DNA): TGTGCCAGCAGCCAGGACTTTCCTTTCGCTTTCTTT. The full variable domain, with the rest looked up from reference TRBV7-9 and TRBJ1-1, is DTGVSQNPRHKITKRGQNVTFRCDPISEHNRLYWYRQTLGQGPEFLTYFQNEAQLEKSRLLSDRFSAERPKGSFSTLEIQRTEQGDSAMYLCASSQDFPFAFFGQGTRLTVV.

The rearrangement uses TRBV6-2 or TRBV6-3 and TRBJ2-2; TRBD1 agrees at 7 bases. V was clipped by 0 bases and J by 2 bases; unmatched bases: 9. This CDR3 has 18 amino acids. Germline assignment: CDR1 MNHEY and CDR2 SVGEGT. As DNA, the CDR3 is TGTGCCAGCAGTTACTCTTACAAACAGGGGATCAACACCGGGGAGCTGTTTTTT. Protein product: CASSYSYKQGINTGELFF.

The chain is built from TRBV5-4 and TRBJ2-2; D possibly corresponds to TRBD2 (6 bases). This CDR3 region has 16 residues. Germline CDR1 is SGHNT and CDR2 is YYREEE (reference sequence). Trimming shortened V by 2 bases and J by 1 base, and 12 bases separated the two germline ends. In DNA, the CDR3 is TGTGCCAGCAGCTTCGATGCGGGGCTGAACACCGGGGAGCTGTTTTTT. This encodes CASSFDAGLNTGELFF.

The J gene is TRBJ1-1, the V gene TRBV7-2; 7 bases are a match to TRBD1. The CDR3 runs to 15 residues. After removal of 1 base from V and 1 base from J, the junction contained 3 bases not matched to a gene. Germline CDR1 SGHTA, CDR2 FQGNSA. This chain's CDR3 is CASSLEGQSNTEAFF. Written as DNA, the CDR3 is TGTGCCAGCAGCTTAGAGGGACAGTCGAACACTGAAGCTTTCTTT.

The chain has TRBV5-1 and TRBJ2-5; TRBD1 matches 11 bases. Germline CDR1 reads SGHRS; CDR2 reads YFSETQ. The CDR3 totals 15 residues. V shed 4 bases and J 3 bases; nucleotides not matched to a gene: 5. CDR3 bases: TGCGCCAGCAGCCACCCGGGACAGGGGGAAGAGACCCAGTACTTC. Its translation is CASSHPGQGEETQYF.

In this sample, this clone turned up once. The CDR3 spells CASSSSAGATLAFF. The CDR3 DNA reads as TGTGCCAGCAGCTCAAGCGCGGGGGCTACGCTGGCTTTCTTT. The chain recombines TRBV7-9 with TRBJ1-1; D may be TRBD1 (6 bases). The germline V gene encodes CDR1 SEHNR and CDR2 FQNEAQ (reference sequence). With 4 bases removed from V and 11 bases from J, the gap between germline ends came to 20 bases. The CDR3 has 14 amino acids.